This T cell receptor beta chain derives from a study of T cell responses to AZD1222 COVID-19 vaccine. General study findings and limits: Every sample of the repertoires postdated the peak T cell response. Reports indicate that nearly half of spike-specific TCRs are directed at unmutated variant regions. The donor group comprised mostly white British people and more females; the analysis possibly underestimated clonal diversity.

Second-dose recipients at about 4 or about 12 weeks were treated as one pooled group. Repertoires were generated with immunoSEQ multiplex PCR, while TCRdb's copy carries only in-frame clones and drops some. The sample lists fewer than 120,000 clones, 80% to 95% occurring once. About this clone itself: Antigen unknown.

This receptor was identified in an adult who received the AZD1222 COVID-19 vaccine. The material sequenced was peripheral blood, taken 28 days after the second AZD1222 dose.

The DNA for the CDR3 is TGCGCCAGCAGCCAGACACCCGGACAGAGCGATCAGCCCCAGCATTTT. Translated, it gives CASSQTPGQSDQPQHF. This sequence joins TRBV4-1 and TRBJ1-5; the D gene is possibly TRBD1 (6 bases). CDR3 size: 16 residues. V lost 3 bases to trimming and J lost 5 bases, with 17 bases between them. CDR1 and CDR2 (germline): MGHRA, YSYEKL.